The 6 T cell receptor beta chains below come from one sample, sequenced in a study of blood T cells in healthy people across ages. The use of a sample-barcoded 5' primer and a J-beta primer mix characterized a second PCR of 7 to 11 cycles. TCRdb analysed the 5' RACE reads with MiXCR anew, one entry per CDR3 protein. This table holds 1.5 million to 2 million distinct CDR3 sequences, under 30% found once. The sequenced sample was blood. These receptors all stem from a young woman in good health.

The chain recombines TRBV5-4 with TRBJ2-3; 7 bases map to TRBD2. The CDR3 sequence is 18 residues long. Trimming removed 0 bases from V and 2 bases from J; junction bases left unmatched: 12. The V gene's germline CDR1 is SGHNT and CDR2 YYREEE (reference sequence). DNA of the CDR3: TGTGCCAGCAGCTTGGTCTCCGCGCGGGGGATCAACACAGATACGCAGTATTTT. Residues: CASSLVSARGINTDTQYF.

J is TRBJ2-1 and V is TRBV28; 7 bases map to TRBD2. V lost 8 bases, J lost 8 bases, and 12 bases stayed unmatched. Germline-derived CDR1 and CDR2 are MDHEN and SYDVKM. The CDR3 contains 14 residues. CDR3 sequence: CASLSGRECHEQFF. As DNA, the CDR3 is TGTGCCAGCCTATCGGGGCGGGAGTGTCATGAGCAGTTCTTC.

This clonotype has just a few counts. One end of the junction does not line up with germline, which may come from a read error. The V and J genes are TRBV28 and TRBJ1-5; TRBD1 might be the D (6 bases). Germline values: CDR1 MDHEN, CDR2 SYDVKM. The CDR3 extends over 17 amino acids. The CDR3 region is CVSRQRGFDSQYQPQHF. The CDR3 DNA is TGTGTCAGCAGACAGAGGGGGTTCGACTCCCAGTATCAGCCCCAGCATTTT.

J is TRBJ1-4 and V is TRBV5-1; no clear D gene. The CDR3 is 16 amino acids. Trimming stripped 2 bases from V and 0 bases from J, with 11 bases between. Germline CDR1 and CDR2: SGHRS and YFSETQ. This CDR3 reads CASSLRTIATNEKLFF. The DNA of the CDR3 is TGCGCCAGCAGCTTACGGACGATTGCAACTAATGAAAAACTGTTTTTT.

A few counts support this clonotype. This sequence may be a read error, since a much larger clone differs from it by one base. The J gene is TRBJ2-3, the V gene TRBV20-1, with 8 bases fitting TRBD1. V was pared by 8 bases and J by 1 base, with 5 bases of the junction left unmatched. The CDR3 totals 13 residues. The germline V gene has CDR1 DFQATT and CDR2 SNEGSKA (reference sequence). The CDR3 coding sequence is TGCAGTTCACAGGGGGATGGCACAGATACGCAGTATTTT. This translates into CSSQGDGTDTQYF.

Concerning this clonotype: Just one base apart from a much larger clone, this may be a read error. This chain joins TRBV3-1 and TRBJ2-1; a possible D gene is TRBD1 (6 bases). The CDR3 loop spans 14 amino acids. CDR1 is LGHDT and CDR2 is YNNKEL in the germline V gene (reference sequence). For the CDR3, the DNA is TGTGCCAGCACCTCCAGGGGTTCCTGCAATGAGCAGTTCTTC. This codes for CASTSRGSCNEQFF.